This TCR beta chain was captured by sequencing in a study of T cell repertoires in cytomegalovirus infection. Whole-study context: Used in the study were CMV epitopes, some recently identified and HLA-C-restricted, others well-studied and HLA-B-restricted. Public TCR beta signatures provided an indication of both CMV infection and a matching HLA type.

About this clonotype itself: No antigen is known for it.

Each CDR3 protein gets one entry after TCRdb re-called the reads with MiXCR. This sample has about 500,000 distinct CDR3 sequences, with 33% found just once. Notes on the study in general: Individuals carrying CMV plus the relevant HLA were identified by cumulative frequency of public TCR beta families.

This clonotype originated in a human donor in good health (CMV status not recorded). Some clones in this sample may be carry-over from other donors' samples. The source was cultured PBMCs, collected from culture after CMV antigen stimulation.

CDR3 residues: CASYRASGTDTQYF. The CDR3, as DNA: TGTGCCAGTTATAGAGCGTCGGGCACAGATACGCAGTATTTT. The chain recombines TRBV6-5 with TRBJ2-3; D is undetermined. CDR1 and CDR2 from the germline V gene are MNHEY and SVGAGI. There are 14 residues in the CDR3. Trimming stripped 9 bases from V and 1 base from J, with 14 bases between.